This T cell receptor beta chain comes out of a study of T cell responses to AZD1222 COVID-19 vaccine (dated by TCRdb to 2020 to 2023). For context, the study as a whole: A total of 233 trial participants underwent TCR sequencing, of whom about 210 had received two doses of AZD1222 and approximately 26 had received two doses of the MenACWY control vaccine. Enrollment into the trials was organized by age into subgroups of 18-55, 56-69 and 70-plus years, and those subgroups contained roughly 150, 30 and 60 TCR-sequenced participants, respectively. Study-wide conclusions, independent of this receptor: Only five to seven AZD1222 recipients were SARS-CoV-2 seropositive at baseline, limiting conclusions about previously exposed vaccinees. Reportedly, almost half of the unique spike-specific TCRs recognized epitopes lying outside the regions that are mutated in the B.1.351 and B.1.1.7 variants. The whole spike protein was spanned by vaccine-associated CD4 TCRs, and dominant responses were seen in regions 160-218 and 743-854. In the small 56-69-year group, the increase in depth fell short of significance, most likely because of low power. Spike-specific TCR breadth and depth rose significantly after two AZD1222 doses compared with day 0 and with MenACWY recipients. No day 14 peak-response samples were available, so repertoires were characterized only after the peak T cell response. Participants were mostly white British and included more females than males, and it was suggested by the authors that clonal diversity may have been underestimated.

About this clone: Its antigen is still unknown. No base qualities exist here, and no much larger clone lies one base off it.

The CDR3 regions of human TCRbeta chains were analyzed by immunosequencing. As for the authors' bioinformatics: Repertoire TCRs were checked for matches against a reference library of SARS-CoV-2-specific TCRs that had been generated using the MIRA antigen-specificity platform. Breadth meant the fraction of unique TCRs that were SARS-CoV-2-associated, whereas depth meant the fraction of total T cells that were SARS-CoV-2-associated. Each spike-specific TCR was assigned to its reactive spike region and to a CD4 or CD8 class using the MIRA data. Log10-transformed breadth and depth values were compared by one-way ANOVA with Sidak's multiple comparisons tests. The table was pulled from immuneACCESS by TCRdb, which kept in-frame rearrangements only. Such tables lose some clones; where checked, under half of the loss comes from unresolved V genes, and the rest has no known cause. The V and J calls and clone size are taken from that table; D and trimming were inferred from the DNA. Within this sample are around 90,000 clones, with around nine tenths of them counted one time only. The top ten constitute 5.2% of the sample.

The sample's time point, from its label and the paper: baseline before first vaccination. Taken with the paper, the label for treatment or condition translates to: meningococcal conjugate vaccine given as trial control. Samples from vaccinated people were obtained from the UK trials COV001 and COV002, which included a single-blind randomized controlled phase 2/3 trial of AZD1222 (ChAdOx1 nCoV-19) in healthy adults. For TCRbeta chain sequencing, PBMC samples from trial participants were taken at day 0 and at day 28 after the second dose. V is cut back by 10 bases and J by 1 base, with 8 bases in the junction unmatched. The CDR3 goes from the cysteine to the phenylalanine over 16 residues. The DNA shown is the 48-base CDR3, in frame from base 1. The germline V gene encodes CDR1 MNHNY and CDR2 SVGAGI (reference sequence).

This TCR derives from an adult in good health. The sample consisted of peripheral blood, taken on day 0 of MenACWY control vaccination. The V and J segments used are TRBV6-6 and TRBJ2-3, and 13 junction bases match TRBD2. The nucleotides are TGTGCCACCAGGACTAGCGGGAGTGGCGGCACAGATACGCAGTATTTT. Its protein product is CATRTSGSGGTDTQYF.